A selection of T cell receptor beta chains follows, all from one sample in a study of blood T cell repertoires in COVID-19. The table came from immunoSEQ multiplex PCR; TCRdb's copy has only in-frame clones and leaves some out. The sample holds roughly 60,000 clones; 80% to 90% are singletons and the top ten take 0.9% to 1.5%. The sequenced sample consisted of peripheral blood. The receptors here all came from a middle-aged man with acute or convalescent COVID-19. Both conserved end residues are part of each CDR3. Each record gives: J gene, clone size, D gene, CDR3 length, V gene, CDR3 protein, CDR3 DNA. D genes are given only for firm matches. Size tells how often a clone was seen (once, few, many) or the class of an expanded clone, and some rows leave it out.

J gene: TRBJ2-7; clone size: .; D gene: .; CDR3 length: 16; V gene: TRBV15; CDR3 protein: CATSRGWGEPPYEQYF; CDR3 DNA: TGTGCCACCAGCAGAGGGTGGGGGGAACCCCCCTACGAGCAGTACTTC
J gene: TRBJ2-7; clone size: .; D gene: TRBD1; CDR3 length: 15; V gene: TRBV7-6; CDR3 protein: CASSPQGFSGGEQYF; CDR3 DNA: TGTGCCAGCAGCCCCCAGGGGTTCTCAGGGGGTGAGCAGTACTTC
J gene: TRBJ2-2; clone size: .; D gene: .; CDR3 length: 14; V gene: TRBV7-2; CDR3 protein: CASSLAGNTGELFF; CDR3 DNA: TGTGCCAGCAGCTTAGCTGGCAACACCGGGGAGCTGTTTTTT
J gene: TRBJ1-1; clone size: .; D gene: .; CDR3 length: 13; V gene: TRBV12-3/TRBV12-4; CDR3 protein: CASSLKGDTEAFF; CDR3 DNA: TGTGCCAGCAGTTTAAAGGGGGACACTGAAGCTTTCTTT
J gene: TRBJ1-2; clone size: .; D gene: .; CDR3 length: 15; V gene: TRBV5-6; CDR3 protein: CASSLRAGTNYGYTF; CDR3 DNA: TGTGCCAGCAGCTTGAGGGCAGGGACTAACTATGGCTACACCTTC
J gene: TRBJ2-7; clone size: .; D gene: TRBD2; CDR3 length: 18; V gene: TRBV7-2; CDR3 protein: CASSLAPLRLALPYEQYF; CDR3 DNA: TGTGCCAGCAGCTTAGCGCCCCTCCGACTAGCGCTACCCTACGAGCAGTACTTC
J gene: TRBJ2-5; clone size: .; D gene: .; CDR3 length: 16; V gene: TRBV19; CDR3 protein: CASSPLRTTGLETQYF; CDR3 DNA: TGTGCCAGTAGCCCCCTCCGGACAACAGGGTTGGAGACCCAGTACTTC
J gene: TRBJ2-3; clone size: .; D gene: .; CDR3 length: 16; V gene: TRBV10-2; CDR3 protein: CASTRSGLTSTDTQYF; CDR3 DNA: TGCGCCAGCACCAGGTCGGGACTGACTAGCACAGATACGCAGTATTTT
J gene: TRBJ1-1; clone size: .; D gene: .; CDR3 length: 13; V gene: TRBV29-1; CDR3 protein: CSVDSGGNTEAFF; CDR3 DNA: TGCAGCGTTGACTCGGGAGGAAACACTGAAGCTTTCTTT
J gene: TRBJ2-7; clone size: .; D gene: .; CDR3 length: 14; V gene: TRBV5-1; CDR3 protein: CASNTQGPSYEQYF; CDR3 DNA: TGCGCCAGCAACACACAGGGACCCTCCTACGAGCAGTACTTC
J gene: TRBJ1-3; clone size: .; D gene: .; CDR3 length: 14; V gene: TRBV6-2/TRBV6-3; CDR3 protein: CASSYGVVGNTIYF; CDR3 DNA: TGTGCCAGCAGTTACGGAGTCGTCGGAAACACCATATATTTT
J gene: TRBJ2-6; clone size: .; D gene: .; CDR3 length: 18; V gene: TRBV5-1; CDR3 protein: CASSLGSRTVSGANVLTF; CDR3 DNA: TGCGCCAGCAGCTTGGGCAGTCGAACAGTCTCTGGGGCCAACGTCCTGACTTTC
J gene: TRBJ2-1; clone size: .; D gene: .; CDR3 length: 15; V gene: TRBV5-1; CDR3 protein: CASSLTGAPLHEQFF; CDR3 DNA: TGCGCCAGCAGCTTGACTGGGGCCCCGCTCCATGAGCAGTTCTTC
J gene: TRBJ2-1; clone size: .; D gene: TRBD2; CDR3 length: 18; V gene: TRBV4-1; CDR3 protein: CASSLGLAGGNSYNEQFF; CDR3 DNA: TGCGCCAGCAGCCTGGGACTAGCGGGGGGAAACTCCTACAATGAGCAGTTCTTC
J gene: TRBJ2-1; clone size: few; D gene: TRBD2; CDR3 length: 16; V gene: TRBV28; CDR3 protein: CASSLLDSGGTNEQFF; CDR3 DNA: TGTGCCAGCAGTTTGCTGGATAGCGGGGGGACCAATGAGCAGTTCTTC
J gene: TRBJ1-4; clone size: .; D gene: .; CDR3 length: 14; V gene: TRBV9; CDR3 protein: CASSVTGPGEKLFF; CDR3 DNA: TGTGCCAGCAGCGTCACAGGGCCCGGTGAAAAACTGTTTTTT
J gene: TRBJ2-5; clone size: .; D gene: TRBD1; CDR3 length: 16; V gene: TRBV25-1; CDR3 protein: CASSGQNRGIRETQYF; CDR3 DNA: TGTGCCAGCAGTGGGCAAAACAGGGGGATAAGGGAGACCCAGTACTTC
J gene: TRBJ1-1; clone size: .; D gene: TRBD1; CDR3 length: 14; V gene: TRBV2; CDR3 protein: CASSRTGVTTEAFF; CDR3 DNA: TGTGCCAGCAGCCGGACAGGGGTGACCACTGAAGCTTTCTTT
J gene: TRBJ2-2; clone size: .; D gene: .; CDR3 length: 13; V gene: TRBV6-5; CDR3 protein: CASTTANTGELFF; CDR3 DNA: TGTGCCAGCACCACGGCGAACACCGGGGAGCTGTTTTTT
J gene: TRBJ1-1; clone size: once; D gene: .; CDR3 length: 15; V gene: TRBV5-6; CDR3 protein: CASSFSTPKNTEAFF; CDR3 DNA: TGTGCCAGCAGCTTCTCGACTCCTAAGAACACTGAAGCTTTCTTT
J gene: TRBJ1-3; clone size: .; D gene: TRBD1; CDR3 length: 22; V gene: TRBV5-1; CDR3 protein: CASSLDVFSMGQGQRTGNTIYF; CDR3 DNA: TGCGCCAGCAGCTTGGATGTATTTAGTATGGGACAGGGACAACGGACTGGAAACACCATATATTTT
J gene: TRBJ1-1; clone size: .; D gene: TRBD1; CDR3 length: 14; V gene: TRBV11-3; CDR3 protein: CASSPRTGHTEAFF; CDR3 DNA: TGTGCCAGCAGCCCGAGGACAGGGCACACTGAAGCTTTCTTT
J gene: TRBJ1-5; clone size: once; D gene: TRBD1; CDR3 length: 17; V gene: TRBV5-1; CDR3 protein: CASSLTSGTGIPQPQHF; CDR3 DNA: TGCGCCAGCAGCTTGACTTCCGGGACAGGTATCCCCCAGCCCCAGCATTTT
J gene: TRBJ1-4; clone size: .; D gene: TRBD1; CDR3 length: 15; V gene: TRBV6-5; CDR3 protein: CASSRTGLDNEKLFF; CDR3 DNA: TGTGCCAGCAGTCGGACAGGGCTGGATAATGAAAAACTGTTTTTT
J gene: TRBJ2-7; clone size: .; D gene: TRBD1; CDR3 length: 14; V gene: TRBV7-3; CDR3 protein: CASSPDRGAYEQYF; CDR3 DNA: TGTGCCAGCAGCCCAGACAGGGGGGCTTACGAGCAGTACTTC
J gene: TRBJ1-3; clone size: .; D gene: TRBD1; CDR3 length: 16; V gene: TRBV7-2; CDR3 protein: CASSSRDRGQGNTIYF; CDR3 DNA: TGTGCCAGCAGCTCCCGGGACAGGGGGCAGGGAAACACCATATATTTT
J gene: TRBJ1-2; clone size: .; D gene: .; CDR3 length: 19; V gene: TRBV19; CDR3 protein: CASSIDVTGSDSGFGGYTF; CDR3 DNA: TGTGCCAGTAGTATAGATGTAACAGGCAGTGATAGCGGGTTTGGTGGCTACACCTTC
J gene: TRBJ2-7; clone size: few; D gene: TRBD1; CDR3 length: 17; V gene: TRBV5-4; CDR3 protein: CASSPPKGTGASYEQYF; CDR3 DNA: TGTGCCAGCAGCCCCCCCAAGGGGACAGGAGCTTCCTACGAGCAGTACTTC
J gene: TRBJ1-3; clone size: .; D gene: .; CDR3 length: 15; V gene: TRBV3-1/TRBV3-2; CDR3 protein: CASSQGLAPGNTIYF; CDR3 DNA: TGTGCCAGCAGCCAAGGTTTGGCCCCTGGAAACACCATATATTTT
J gene: TRBJ1-5; clone size: .; D gene: .; CDR3 length: 14; V gene: TRBV7-9; CDR3 protein: CASSLDGQWQPQHF; CDR3 DNA: TGTGCCAGCAGCTTAGATGGCCAGTGGCAGCCCCAGCATTTT
J gene: TRBJ2-1; clone size: .; D gene: .; CDR3 length: 14; V gene: TRBV2; CDR3 protein: CASSNDRIQNEQFF; CDR3 DNA: TGTGCCAGCAGTAACGACAGGATCCAAAATGAGCAGTTCTTC
J gene: TRBJ1-2; clone size: .; D gene: .; CDR3 length: 15; V gene: TRBV18; CDR3 protein: CASSLIQGTEGGYTF; CDR3 DNA: TGTGCCAGCTCACTTATCCAGGGAACGGAGGGTGGCTACACCTTC
J gene: TRBJ1-2; clone size: .; D gene: TRBD1; CDR3 length: 14; V gene: TRBV9; CDR3 protein: CASSGSGGFYGYTF; CDR3 DNA: TGTGCCAGCAGCGGGTCAGGGGGCTTCTATGGCTACACCTTC
J gene: TRBJ1-3; clone size: .; D gene: .; CDR3 length: 19; V gene: TRBV11-2; CDR3 protein: CASSFTGTFFGTSGNTIYF; CDR3 DNA: TGTGCCAGCAGCTTTACCGGGACATTCTTCGGTACCTCTGGAAACACCATATATTTT
J gene: TRBJ1-2; clone size: .; D gene: .; CDR3 length: 15; V gene: TRBV7-2; CDR3 protein: CASSSGGTSYYGYTF; CDR3 DNA: TGTGCCAGCAGCTCAGGCGGGACCTCCTATTATGGCTACACCTTC
J gene: TRBJ1-4; clone size: .; D gene: TRBD1; CDR3 length: 16; V gene: TRBV11-2; CDR3 protein: CASSLGSRTGNEKLFF; CDR3 DNA: TGTGCCAGCAGCTTAGGAAGTAGGACAGGGAATGAAAAACTGTTTTTT
J gene: TRBJ2-3; clone size: once; D gene: .; CDR3 length: 20; V gene: TRBV4-1; CDR3 protein: CASSQDISLPAGPRTDTQYF; CDR3 DNA: TGCGCCAGCAGCCAAGATATCTCCCTCCCGGCGGGGCCCCGTACAGATACGCAGTATTTT
J gene: TRBJ2-2; clone size: .; D gene: .; CDR3 length: 15; V gene: TRBV6-5; CDR3 protein: CASRQDFRNTGELFF; CDR3 DNA: TGTGCCTCACGACAGGATTTTAGGAACACCGGGGAGCTGTTTTTT
J gene: TRBJ1-3; clone size: .; D gene: .; CDR3 length: 13; V gene: TRBV30; CDR3 protein: CAWIRDWGNTIYF; CDR3 DNA: TGTGCCTGGATTCGGGACTGGGGAAACACCATATATTTT
J gene: TRBJ2-3; clone size: .; D gene: TRBD2; CDR3 length: 15; V gene: TRBV11-2; CDR3 protein: CASSPSGGATDTQYF; CDR3 DNA: TGTGCCAGCAGCCCGAGCGGGGGTGCCACAGATACGCAGTATTTT
J gene: TRBJ2-7; clone size: .; D gene: TRBD2; CDR3 length: 13; V gene: TRBV5-4; CDR3 protein: CASRSSGSYEQYF; CDR3 DNA: TGTGCCAGCAGATCTAGCGGATCCTACGAGCAGTACTTC
J gene: TRBJ2-5; clone size: .; D gene: TRBD1; CDR3 length: 16; V gene: TRBV5-4; CDR3 protein: CASSLWGQGAFETQYF; CDR3 DNA: TGTGCCAGCAGCTTGTGGGGACAGGGGGCTTTTGAGACCCAGTACTTC
J gene: TRBJ1-5; clone size: once; D gene: .; CDR3 length: 14; V gene: TRBV2; CDR3 protein: CASSEEGSHQPQHF; CDR3 DNA: TGTGCCAGCAGTGAAGAGGGGTCCCATCAGCCCCAGCATTTT
J gene: TRBJ1-3; clone size: few; D gene: .; CDR3 length: 14; V gene: TRBV18; CDR3 protein: CASSPEDTRNTIYF; CDR3 DNA: TGTGCCAGCTCACCCGAGGACACCCGAAACACCATATATTTT
J gene: TRBJ1-2; clone size: .; D gene: .; CDR3 length: 13; V gene: TRBV11-3; CDR3 protein: CASSFGAGDGYTF; CDR3 DNA: TGTGCCAGCAGCTTCGGGGCAGGGGATGGCTACACCTTC